The next 6 T cell receptor beta chains were all read from a single sample in a study of T cells in Graves' hyperthyroidism and ophthalmopathy (dated by TCRdb to between 2019 and 2020). Libraries were made using multiplex PCR. The listed sequencing device is Illumina HiSeq 2000. The TCR beta CDR3 regions were amplified from the RNA transcripts. A first-round RT-PCR of the TCR CDR3 used the HTBI primer set with the Qiagen OneStep RT-PCR kit. TCRdb's own reprocessing of the public reads used fastp at Q25 and MiXCR and kept productive beta chains. Rows are combined by CDR3 protein, so each entry shows the most common genes and DNA. The sample profile shows 250,000 or so distinct CDR3 sequences; roughly 17% of them were found once. 28% of the sample is taken by the ten largest. Sequencing was carried out using blood. These receptors were obtained from a woman aged 18 to 35 with Graves' ophthalmopathy.

This clonotype was seen only a few times. This may stem from a read error, because a much larger clone lies one nucleotide away. CDR3 sequence (DNA): TGTGCCAGCAGTTTAGGGGCCGGGACCAGCAGCAATCAGCCCCAGCATTTT. Translating it yields CASSLGAGTSSNQPQHF. This chain joins TRBV12-3 or TRBV12-4 and TRBJ1-5, with D perhaps matching TRBD1 (5 bases). V shed 1 base and J shed 1 base, with 14 bases lying between them. The CDR3 covers 17 residues.

This clonotype has a count of ten or more. The chain is built from TRBV16 and TRBJ1-1; no definite D call. This CDR3 has 16 residues. Germline V gene sequence: CDR1 KGHSY, CDR2 FQNENV. V lost 2 bases and J lost 0, with 13 bases in between. Here the CDR3 DNA reads TGTGCCAGCAGCCAACCCTCCTACGCTATGAACACTGAAGCTTTCTTT. It codes for CASSQPSYAMNTEAFF.

This clonotype occurred many times. This chain connects TRBV10-1 to TRBJ2-7; 12 nucleotides line up with TRBD2. Trimming cost V 3 bases and J 2 bases; bases outside gene matches: 2. In germline, CDR1 is WNHNN, CDR2 SYGVQD (reference sequence). The CDR3 covers 15 residues. CDR3 DNA: TGCGCCAGCAGTGACAGGACTAGCGGGACCTACGAGCAGTACTTC. Translation: CASSDRTSGTYEQYF.

This clonotype occurred many times. The chain combines TRBV20-1 with TRBJ2-1; 8 bases match TRBD1. The J segment lost 7 bases and the V segment lost 8 bases, leaving 10 bases of the junction unmatched. In germline, CDR1 is DFQATT, CDR2 SNEGSKA (reference sequence). The CDR3 is made up of 13 amino acids. The chain's CDR3 is CSIQQGDGNEQFF. Written as DNA, the CDR3 is TGCAGTATTCAACAGGGGGACGGGAATGAGCAGTTCTTC.

Comment on this clonotype: A much larger clone lies a single base off, so this may be a read error. This chain joins TRBV6-1 and TRBJ2-3; a weak D match, TRBD2 (6 bases). CDR1 and CDR2 (germline): MNHNS, SASEGT. Trimming removed 11 bases from V and 2 bases from J, with 14 bases in between. This CDR3 has 13 amino acids. CDR3: CAAGLHNTDTQYF. The CDR3 DNA reads as TGTGCCGCGGGACTTCACAACACAGATACGCAGTATTTT.

This clonotype was recorded at least ten times. The chain employs TRBV5-1 and TRBJ2-7; 8 nucleotides agree with TRBD1. Germline V CDR1 and CDR2: SGHRS, YFSETQ. This CDR3 is built from 15 residues. The V gene end was trimmed by 4 bases and the J gene end by 6 bases; junction bases not matched to a gene: 12. CDR3 nucleotides: TGCGCCAGCAGCAGGGACGGGACAGGAGGCGGCGAGCAGTACTTC. Protein: CASSRDGTGGGEQYF.